This T cell receptor (beta chain) was sequenced in a study of cytomegalovirus exposure and HLA in healthy donors. Findings of the study overall: Many donors carried some public TCRs, although rarity characterized most TCR sequences.

In its sample, this clone was seen many times. Antigen: not known. Sequencing used immunoSEQ multiplex PCR; TCRdb keeps in-frame clones, though not all of them. The sample consists of approximately 210,000 clones, 88% of them appearing once. CDR3 length: 13 residues. Looked up from germline, CDR1 is SNHLY and CDR2 is FYNNEI. V gave up 7 bases and J gave up 0 bases; unmatched junction bases: 3. The sequence came from a woman between 18 and 29 years old in good health and CMV-seronegative. V usage is TRBV2 and J usage is TRBJ2-7, with 7 bases that match TRBD2. Sequencing input: PBMCs. Here the CDR3 reads CASKRTSSYEQYF. In nucleotides, the CDR3 is TGTGCCAGCAAGAGGACTAGCTCCTACGAGCAGTACTTC.